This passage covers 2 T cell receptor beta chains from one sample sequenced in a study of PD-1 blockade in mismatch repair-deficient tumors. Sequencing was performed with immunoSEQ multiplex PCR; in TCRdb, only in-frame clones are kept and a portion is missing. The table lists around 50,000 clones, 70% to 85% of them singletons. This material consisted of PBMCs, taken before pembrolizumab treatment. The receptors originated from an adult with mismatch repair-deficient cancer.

The CDR3 sequence: CASSLRAYGYTF. CDR3 DNA: TGTGCCAGCAGTTTACGGGCCTATGGCTACACCTTC. The chain uses TRBV28 and TRBJ1-2, with D unclear. The V end was cut by 2 bases, the J end by 4 bases, with 5 bases between. The germline gives CDR1 MDHEN, CDR2 SYDVKM. This CDR3 spans 12 amino acids.

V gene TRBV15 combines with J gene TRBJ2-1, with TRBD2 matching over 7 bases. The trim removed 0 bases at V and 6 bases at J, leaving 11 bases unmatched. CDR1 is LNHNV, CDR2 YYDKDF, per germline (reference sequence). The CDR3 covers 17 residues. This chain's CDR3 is CATSRERGYRGPNEQFF. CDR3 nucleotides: TGTGCCACCAGCAGAGAGCGGGGGTATAGGGGACCCAATGAGCAGTTCTTC. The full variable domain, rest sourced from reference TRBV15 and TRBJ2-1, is DAMVIQNPRYQVTQFGKPVTLSCSQTLNHNVMYWYQQKSSQAPKLLFHYYDKDFNNEADTPDNFQSRRPNTSFCFLDIRSPGLGDTAMYLCATSRERGYRGPNEQFFGPGTRLTVL.